The entry below gives a single T cell receptor (beta chain) sequence along with its context. TCRdb reprocessed the 5' RACE reads with MiXCR, giving one entry per CDR3 protein. The sample contains approximately 500,000 distinct CDR3 sequences, nearly 25% of which appear only once. The data belong to a study of T-cell memory formation after mild COVID-19. CDR1 LGHNA and CDR2 YNFKEQ come from the germline V gene. J was trimmed by 1 base and V by 1 base; bases with no gene match: 6. CDR3 size: 18 residues. Specimen: PBMCs or a T cell subset sorted from them (not recorded which). This chain joins TRBV4-2 and TRBJ2-6, with TRBD1 matching over 8 bases. The clonotype comes from an adult woman who had mild COVID-19 (a few samples of this study predate the infection). Cell type and time point are not known. The CDR3 sequence is CASSQGYRGWSGANVLTF. CDR3 bases: TGTGCCAGCAGCCAAGGATACAGGGGGTGGTCTGGGGCCAACGTCCTGACTTTC.